These 8 T cell receptor beta chains share one sample of origin, sequenced in a study of graft-versus-host responses after intestinal transplantation. The assay was immunoSEQ multiplex PCR, and TCRdb's table has in-frame clones only and misses some. Of some 70,000 clones in the sample, 92% were seen once. Specimen: bone marrow, collected 700 to 850 days after intestinal transplantation. The origin of the receptors is a human patient who received an intestinal transplant, so some T cells may come from the graft donor.

In its sample, this clone was seen once. The rearrangement uses TRBV10-1 and TRBJ2-5; a weak D match, TRBD1 (6 bases). The CDR3 length is 14 residues. CDR1 is WNHNN, CDR2 SYGVQD, per germline (reference sequence). The V gene lost 3 bases and the J gene lost 5 bases, with 13 bases spanning the gap. CDR3 nucleotide sequence: TGCGCCAGCAGTGAAGGTCAGGGGATGGAGACCCAGTACTTC. This gives the protein CASSEGQGMETQYF.

J is TRBJ2-7 and V is TRBV15; 10 bases map to TRBD1. V was clipped by 5 bases and J by 5 bases; unmatched bases: 6. Germline V CDR1 and CDR2: LNHNV, YYDKDF (reference sequence). The CDR3 has 14 residues. In DNA, the CDR3 is TGTGCCACCAGCCGCGACAGGGGGCCGAACGAGCAGTACTTC. Protein product: CATSRDRGPNEQYF.

V is TRBV11-2 and J is TRBJ2-3; 7 nucleotides align to TRBD2. Germline values: CDR1 SGHAT, CDR2 FQNNGV. The CDR3 has 19 residues. After removal of 8 bases from V and 0 bases from J, the junction contained 20 bases not matched to a gene. CDR3 nucleotides: TGTGCCAGCCCCCCCGGGGGGACGAGGTCCTCTCCAAGCACAGATACGCAGTATTTT. It encodes CASPPGGTRSSPSTDTQYF. The variable domain in full, completed from reference TRBV11-2 and TRBJ2-3, reads EAGVAQSPRYKIIEKRQSVAFWCNPISGHATLYWYQQILGQGPKLLIQFQNNGVVDDSQLPKDRFSAERLKGVDSTLKIQPAKLEDSAVYLCASPPGGTRSSPSTDTQYFGPGTRLTVL.

The chain couples TRBV6-4 to TRBJ2-4; a possible D gene is TRBD2 (5 bases). V lost 2 bases and J 3 bases, leaving 14 bases between the germline ends. This CDR3 is built from 16 residues. CDR1 and CDR2 from the germline V gene are MRHNA and SNTAGT. The chain's CDR3 is CASSDRDVEGKNIQYF. Here the CDR3 DNA reads TGTGCCAGCAGTGACAGGGATGTTGAGGGCAAAAACATTCAGTACTTC.

This rearrangement joins TRBV9 to TRBJ2-1; 8 bases are a match to TRBD2. This CDR3 has 15 residues. Germline trimming cut 5 bases from V and 7 bases from J; bases unmatched to any gene: 11. Germline CDR1 and CDR2: SGDLS and YYNGEE. This CDR3 is CASSNPGGKLNEQFF. In nucleotides, the CDR3 is TGTGCCAGCAGTAACCCGGGAGGGAAACTAAATGAGCAGTTCTTC.

The chain combines TRBV4-1 with TRBJ1-1, with D maybe TRBD1 (6 bases). CDR1 MGHRA and CDR2 YSYEKL come from the germline V gene. The CDR3 totals 12 residues. V shed 8 bases and J shed 5 bases, with 12 bases lying between them. CDR3 DNA sequence: TGCGCCAGCTTGAGTCAGGGGACTGAAGCTTTCTTT. Its translation is CASLSQGTEAFF.

The chain recombines TRBV30 with TRBJ2-1; D is ambiguous. The germline gives CDR1 GTSNPN, CDR2 SVGIG (reference sequence). The CDR3 is 14 amino acids. Between the trimmed V and J ends, which lost 0 bases and 5 bases, there was a span of 11 bases. This chain's CDR3 is CAWSVLFANNEQFF. The CDR3 DNA follows: TGTGCCTGGAGTGTACTCTTCGCGAACAATGAGCAGTTCTTC.

The chain uses TRBV11-2 and TRBJ2-1; no clear D gene. Germline lookup yields CDR1 SGHAT and CDR2 FQNNGV. The CDR3 has 15 amino acids. V lost 0 bases and J 2 bases, leaving 8 bases between the germline ends. DNA of the CDR3: TGTGCCAGCAGCTTAGAGTATACAGCCTACAATGAGCAGTTCTTC. This gives the protein CASSLEYTAYNEQFF.